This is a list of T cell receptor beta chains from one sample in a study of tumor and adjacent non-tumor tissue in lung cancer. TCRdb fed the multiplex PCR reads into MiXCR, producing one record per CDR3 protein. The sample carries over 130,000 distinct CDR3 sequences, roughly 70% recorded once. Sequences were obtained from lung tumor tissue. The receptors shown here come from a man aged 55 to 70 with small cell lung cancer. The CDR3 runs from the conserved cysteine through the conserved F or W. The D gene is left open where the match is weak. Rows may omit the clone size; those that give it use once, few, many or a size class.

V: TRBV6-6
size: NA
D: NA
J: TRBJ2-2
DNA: TGTGCCAGCAGTACCCCAGGAGGGTACACCGGGAAGCTGTTTTTT
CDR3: CASSTPGGYTGKLFF

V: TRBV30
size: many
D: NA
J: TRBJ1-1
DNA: TGTGCCTGGACGGACGGCAACACTGAAGCTTTCTTT
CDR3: CAWTDGNTEAFF

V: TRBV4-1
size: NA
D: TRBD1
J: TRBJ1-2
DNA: TGCGCCAGCAGGCCAGGAGGACAGGGGGTGGGTAGCTACACCTTC
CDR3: CASRPGGQGVGSYTF

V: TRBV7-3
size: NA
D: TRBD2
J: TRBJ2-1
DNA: TGTGCCAGCAGCTCGCGGGAGGGCTCCTACAATGAGCAGTTCTTC
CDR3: CASSSREGSYNEQFF

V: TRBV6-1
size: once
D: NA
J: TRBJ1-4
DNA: TGTGCCAGCAGTGAAAGAGGAGGGGGTAGTCTAAAACTGTTTTTT
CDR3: CASSERGGGSLKLFF

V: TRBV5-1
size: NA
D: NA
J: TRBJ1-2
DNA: TGCGCCAGCAGCTCGGTCTCCGGGGAGAGGTACGTCTACACCTTC
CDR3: CASSSVSGERYVYTF

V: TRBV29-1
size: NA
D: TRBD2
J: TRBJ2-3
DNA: TGTAGCGTTTTACCTAGCGGGAGGATGGATACGCAGTATTTT
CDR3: CSVLPSGRMDTQYF

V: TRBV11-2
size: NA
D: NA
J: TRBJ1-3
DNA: TGTGCCAGCAGCCCAGGGACTACTGGAAACACCATATATTTT
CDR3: CASSPGTTGNTIYF

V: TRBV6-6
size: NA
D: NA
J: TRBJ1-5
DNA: TGTGCCAGCAGTTACGCCCAGGGGCAGCTCCAGCATTTT
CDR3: CASSYAQGQLQHF

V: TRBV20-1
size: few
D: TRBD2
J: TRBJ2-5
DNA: TGCAGTGCTAGTTGGCTGGGAGGGGATGAGACCCAGTACTTC
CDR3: CSASWLGGDETQYF